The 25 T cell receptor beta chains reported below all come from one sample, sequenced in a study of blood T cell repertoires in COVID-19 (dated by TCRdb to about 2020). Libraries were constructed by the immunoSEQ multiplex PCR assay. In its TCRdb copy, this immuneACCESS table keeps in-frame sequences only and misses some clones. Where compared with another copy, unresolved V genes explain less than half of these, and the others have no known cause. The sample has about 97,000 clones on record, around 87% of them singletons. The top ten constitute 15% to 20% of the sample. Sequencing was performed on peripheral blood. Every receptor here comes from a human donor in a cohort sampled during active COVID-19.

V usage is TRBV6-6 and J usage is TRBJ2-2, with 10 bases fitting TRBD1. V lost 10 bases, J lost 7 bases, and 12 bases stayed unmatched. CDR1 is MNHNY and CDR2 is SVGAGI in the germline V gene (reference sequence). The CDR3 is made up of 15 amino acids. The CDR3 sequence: CATALRDRGVGELFF. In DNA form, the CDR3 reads TGTGCCACGGCCCTCCGGGACAGGGGTGTCGGGGAGCTGTTTTTT.

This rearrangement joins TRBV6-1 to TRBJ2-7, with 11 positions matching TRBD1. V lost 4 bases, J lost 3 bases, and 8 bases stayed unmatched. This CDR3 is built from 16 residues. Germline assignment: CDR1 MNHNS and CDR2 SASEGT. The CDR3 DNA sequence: TGTGCCAGCAGTGCGGCCCGGGGACAGGGGGTCTACGAGCAGTACTTC. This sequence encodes CASSAARGQGVYEQYF.

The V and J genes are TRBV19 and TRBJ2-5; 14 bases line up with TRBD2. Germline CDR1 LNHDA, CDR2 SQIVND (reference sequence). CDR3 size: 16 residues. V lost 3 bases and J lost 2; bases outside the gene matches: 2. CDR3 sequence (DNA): TGTGCCAGTAGTATGACTAGCGGGAGGGGGCAAGAGACCCAGTACTTC. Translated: CASSMTSGRGQETQYF.

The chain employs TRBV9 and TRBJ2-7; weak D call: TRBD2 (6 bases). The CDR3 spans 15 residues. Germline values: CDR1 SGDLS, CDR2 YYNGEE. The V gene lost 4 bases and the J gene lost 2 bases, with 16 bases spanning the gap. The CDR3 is CASSPSWASAYEQYF. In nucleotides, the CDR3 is TGTGCCAGCAGCCCCAGTTGGGCTAGCGCCTACGAGCAGTACTTC. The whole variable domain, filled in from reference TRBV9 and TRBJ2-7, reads DSGVTQTPKHLITATGQRVTLRCSPRSGDLSVYWYQQSLDQGLQFLIQYYNGEERAKGNILERFSAQQFPDLHSELNLSSLELGDSALYFCASSPSWASAYEQYFGPGTRLTVT.

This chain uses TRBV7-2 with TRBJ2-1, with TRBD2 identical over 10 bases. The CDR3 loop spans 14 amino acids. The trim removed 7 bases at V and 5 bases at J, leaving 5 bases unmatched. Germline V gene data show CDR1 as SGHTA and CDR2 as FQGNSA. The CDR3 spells CASTLSGRHNEQFF. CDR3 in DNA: TGTGCCAGCACCCTTAGCGGGAGGCACAATGAGCAGTTCTTC.

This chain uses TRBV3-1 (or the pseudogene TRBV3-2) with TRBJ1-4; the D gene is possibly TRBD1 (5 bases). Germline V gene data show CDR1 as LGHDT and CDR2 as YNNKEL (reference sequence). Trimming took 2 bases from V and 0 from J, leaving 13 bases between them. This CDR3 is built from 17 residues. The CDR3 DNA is TGTGCCAGCAGCCAAATTAGGCAGGGCGCAACTAATGAAAAACTGTTTTTT. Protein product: CASSQIRQGATNEKLFF.

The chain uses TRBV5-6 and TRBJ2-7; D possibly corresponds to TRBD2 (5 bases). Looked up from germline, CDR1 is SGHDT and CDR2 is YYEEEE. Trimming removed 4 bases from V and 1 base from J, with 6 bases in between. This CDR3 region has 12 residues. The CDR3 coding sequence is TGTGCCAGCAGCGACTATTCCTACGAGCAGTACTTC. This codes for CASSDYSYEQYF.

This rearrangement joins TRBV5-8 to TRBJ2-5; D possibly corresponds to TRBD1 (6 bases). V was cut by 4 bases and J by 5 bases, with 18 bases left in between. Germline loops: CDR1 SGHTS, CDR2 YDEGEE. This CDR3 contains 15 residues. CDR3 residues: CASSPPHRAQETQYF. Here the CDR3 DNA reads TGTGCCAGCAGCCCCCCCCACAGGGCGCAGGAGACCCAGTACTTC.

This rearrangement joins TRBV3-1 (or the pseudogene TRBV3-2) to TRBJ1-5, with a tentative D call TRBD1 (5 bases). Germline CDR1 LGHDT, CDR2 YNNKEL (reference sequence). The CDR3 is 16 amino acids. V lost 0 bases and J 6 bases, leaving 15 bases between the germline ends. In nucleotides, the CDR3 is TGTGCCAGCAGCCAAGACACAGGTCTCTCTCCTCAGCCCCAGCATTTT. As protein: CASSQDTGLSPQPQHF.

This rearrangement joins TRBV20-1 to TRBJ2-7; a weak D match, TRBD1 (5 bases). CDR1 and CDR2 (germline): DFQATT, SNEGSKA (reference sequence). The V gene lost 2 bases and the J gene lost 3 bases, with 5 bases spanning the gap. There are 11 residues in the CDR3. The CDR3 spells CSARQGYEQYF. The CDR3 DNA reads TGCAGTGCTAGACAGGGCTACGAGCAGTACTTC.

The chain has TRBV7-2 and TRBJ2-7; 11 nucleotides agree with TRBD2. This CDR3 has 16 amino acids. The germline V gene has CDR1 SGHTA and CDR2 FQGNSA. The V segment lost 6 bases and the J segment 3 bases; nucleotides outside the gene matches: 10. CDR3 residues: CASRNDGTSGIYEQYF. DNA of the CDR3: TGTGCCAGCAGAAACGACGGGACTAGCGGTATCTACGAGCAGTACTTC.

The CDR3 nucleotides read TGTGCCAGCTCACCACGACAGTTTAGCACAGATACGCAGTATTTT. Translation gives CASSPRQFSTDTQYF. The rearrangement uses TRBV18 and TRBJ2-3; the D gene is possibly TRBD1 (5 bases). Trimming left V 1 base short and J 0 bases short, with 8 bases between. Per germline, CDR1 KGHSH and CDR2 LQKENI. This CDR3 is built from 15 residues.

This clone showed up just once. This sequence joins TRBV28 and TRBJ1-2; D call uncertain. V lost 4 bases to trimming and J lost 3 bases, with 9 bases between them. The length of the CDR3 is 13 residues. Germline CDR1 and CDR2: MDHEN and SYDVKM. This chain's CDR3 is CASSYPADYGYTF. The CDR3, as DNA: TGTGCCAGCAGTTACCCGGCGGACTATGGCTACACCTTC.

The CDR3 bases are TGCAGGAACCAGGGGTCAGGCACAGATACGCAGTATTTT. Translation: CRNQGSGTDTQYF. The chain joins TRBV29-1 to TRBJ2-3, with D maybe TRBD1 (6 bases). The germline CDR1 and CDR2 sequences are SQVTM and ANQGSEA. The CDR3 covers 13 residues.

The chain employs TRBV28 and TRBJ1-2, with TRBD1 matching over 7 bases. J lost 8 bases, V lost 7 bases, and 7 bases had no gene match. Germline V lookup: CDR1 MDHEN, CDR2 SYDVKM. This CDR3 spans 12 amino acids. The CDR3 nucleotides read TGTGCCAGCAAACAGGGGAGAGGAGGCTACACCTTC. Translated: CASKQGRGGYTF.

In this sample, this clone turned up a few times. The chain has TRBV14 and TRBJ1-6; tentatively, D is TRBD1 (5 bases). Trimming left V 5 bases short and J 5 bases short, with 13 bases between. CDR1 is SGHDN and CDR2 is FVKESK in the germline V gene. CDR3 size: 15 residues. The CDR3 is CASSYGQIHNSPLHF. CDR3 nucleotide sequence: TGTGCCAGCAGCTACGGACAAATTCATAATTCACCCCTCCACTTT.

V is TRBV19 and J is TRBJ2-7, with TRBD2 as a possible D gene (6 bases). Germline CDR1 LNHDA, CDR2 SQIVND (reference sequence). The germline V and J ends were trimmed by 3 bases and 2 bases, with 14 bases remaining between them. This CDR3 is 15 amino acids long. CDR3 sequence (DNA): TGTGCCAGTAGTATCTCGAATAGCGGACCCTACGAGCAGTACTTC. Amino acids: CASSISNSGPYEQYF.

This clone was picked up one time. In DNA, the CDR3 is TGTGCCAGCAGCACCTCGGCGGGGACAGGGATGGACTATGGCTACACCTTC. Encoded protein: CASSTSAGTGMDYGYTF. This chain connects TRBV7-9 to TRBJ1-2; 9 nucleotides align to TRBD1. V lost 5 bases to trimming and J lost 3 bases; unmatched junction nucleotides: 13. The CDR3 extends over 17 amino acids. Germline-derived CDR1 and CDR2 are SEHNR and FQNEAQ (reference sequence).

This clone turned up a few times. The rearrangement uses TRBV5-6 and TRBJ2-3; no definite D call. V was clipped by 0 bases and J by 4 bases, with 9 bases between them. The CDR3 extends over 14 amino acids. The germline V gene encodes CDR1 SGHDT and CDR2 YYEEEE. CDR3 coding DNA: TGTGCCAGCAGCTTGGCCCGAGGCCCAGATACGCAGTATTTT. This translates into CASSLARGPDTQYF.

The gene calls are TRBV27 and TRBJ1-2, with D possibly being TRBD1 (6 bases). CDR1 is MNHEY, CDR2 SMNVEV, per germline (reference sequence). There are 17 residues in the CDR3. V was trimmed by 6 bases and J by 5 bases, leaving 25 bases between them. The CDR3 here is CASSSLAVRGGSYGYTF. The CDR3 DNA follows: TGTGCCAGCAGCTCACTCGCAGTCAGGGGTGGGAGTTATGGCTACACCTTC.

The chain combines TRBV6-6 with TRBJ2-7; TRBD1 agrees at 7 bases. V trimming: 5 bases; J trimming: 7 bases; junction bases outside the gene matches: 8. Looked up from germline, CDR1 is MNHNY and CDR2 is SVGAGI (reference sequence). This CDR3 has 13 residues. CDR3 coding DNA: TGTGCCAGCAGTCAAACGACAGGGTGGGAGCAGTACTTC. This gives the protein CASSQTTGWEQYF.

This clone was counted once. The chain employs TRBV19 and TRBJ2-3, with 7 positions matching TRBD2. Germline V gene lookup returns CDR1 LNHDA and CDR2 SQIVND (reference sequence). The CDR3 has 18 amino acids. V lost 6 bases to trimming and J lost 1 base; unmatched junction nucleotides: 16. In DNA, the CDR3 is TGTGCCAGTAGCCGGGGAACTGCAGGGAGGGCGCGCACAGATACGCAGTATTTT. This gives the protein CASSRGTAGRARTDTQYF.

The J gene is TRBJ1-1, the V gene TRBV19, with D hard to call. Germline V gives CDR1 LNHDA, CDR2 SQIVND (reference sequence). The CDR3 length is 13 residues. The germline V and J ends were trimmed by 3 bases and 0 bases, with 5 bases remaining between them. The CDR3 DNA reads TGTGCCAGTAGTATCAATGTGAACACTGAAGCTTTCTTT. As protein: CASSINVNTEAFF.

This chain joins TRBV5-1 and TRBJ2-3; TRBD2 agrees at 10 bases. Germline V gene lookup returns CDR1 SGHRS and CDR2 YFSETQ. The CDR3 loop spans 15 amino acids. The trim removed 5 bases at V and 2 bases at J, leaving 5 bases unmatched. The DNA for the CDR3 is TGCGCCAGCAGAGGCCTAGCGGGAGACACAGATACGCAGTATTTT. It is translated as CASRGLAGDTDTQYF.

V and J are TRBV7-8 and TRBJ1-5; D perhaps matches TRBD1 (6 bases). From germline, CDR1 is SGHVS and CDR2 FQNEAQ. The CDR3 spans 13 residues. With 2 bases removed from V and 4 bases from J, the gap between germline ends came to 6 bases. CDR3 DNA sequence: TGTGCCAGCAGCTTAAGGGGGAATCAGCCCCAGCATTTT. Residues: CASSLRGNQPQHF. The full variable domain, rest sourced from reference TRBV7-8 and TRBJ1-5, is GAGVSQSPRYKVAKRGQDVALRCDPISGHVSLFWYQQALGQGPEFLTYFQNEAQLDKSGLPSDRFFAERPEGSVSTLKIQRTQQEDSAVYLCASSLRGNQPQHFGDGTRLSIL.